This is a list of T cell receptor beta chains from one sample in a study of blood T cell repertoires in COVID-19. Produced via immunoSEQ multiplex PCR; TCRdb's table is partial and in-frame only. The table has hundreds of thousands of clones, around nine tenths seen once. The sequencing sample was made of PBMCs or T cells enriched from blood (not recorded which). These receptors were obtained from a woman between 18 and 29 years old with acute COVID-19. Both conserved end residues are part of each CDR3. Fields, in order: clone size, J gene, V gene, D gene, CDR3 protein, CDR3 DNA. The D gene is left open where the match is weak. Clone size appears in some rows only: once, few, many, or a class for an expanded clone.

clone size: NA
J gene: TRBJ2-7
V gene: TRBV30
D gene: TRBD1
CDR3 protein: CAWSGTRDSFYEQYF
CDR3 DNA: TGTGCCTGGAGTGGTACCCGGGACAGTTTCTACGAGCAGTACTTC

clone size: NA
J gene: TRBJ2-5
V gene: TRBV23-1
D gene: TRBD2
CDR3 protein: CASMGLAGGETQYF
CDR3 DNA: TGCGCCAGCATGGGACTAGCGGGAGGGGAGACCCAGTACTTC

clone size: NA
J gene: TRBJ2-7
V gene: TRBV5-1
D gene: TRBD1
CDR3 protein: CASSSDRAYGVQYF
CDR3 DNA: TGCGCCAGCAGCAGCGACAGGGCGTACGGAGTGCAGTACTTC

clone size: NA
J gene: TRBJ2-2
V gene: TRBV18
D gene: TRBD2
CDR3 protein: CASSSFETAGPNTGELFF
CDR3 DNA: TGTGCCAGCTCATCCTTTGAAACAGCGGGGCCGAACACCGGGGAGCTGTTTTTT

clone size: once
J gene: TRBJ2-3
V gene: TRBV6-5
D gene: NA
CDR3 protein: CASSLTRDTDTQYF
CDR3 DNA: TGTGCCAGCAGTTTAACTAGGGATACAGATACGCAGTATTTT

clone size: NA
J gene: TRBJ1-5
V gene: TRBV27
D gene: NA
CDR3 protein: CASSSGGHRQPQHF
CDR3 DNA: TGTGCCAGCAGTTCGGGGGGCCATAGGCAGCCCCAGCATTTT

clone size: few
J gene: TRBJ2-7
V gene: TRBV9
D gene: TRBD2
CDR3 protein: CASSVVTSDEQYF
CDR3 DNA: TGTGCCAGCAGCGTAGTGACTAGCGACGAGCAGTACTTC

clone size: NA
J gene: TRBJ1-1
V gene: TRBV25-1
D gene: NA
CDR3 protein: CASSETGNFAFF
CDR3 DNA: TGTGCCAGCAGTGAAACAGGGAATTTCGCTTTCTTT

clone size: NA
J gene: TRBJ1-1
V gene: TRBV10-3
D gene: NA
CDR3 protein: CATGRGRTTEAFF
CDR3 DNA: TGTGCCACGGGTAGGGGCAGGACAACTGAAGCTTTCTTT

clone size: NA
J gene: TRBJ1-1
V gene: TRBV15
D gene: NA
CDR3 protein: CATSRRVNTEAFF
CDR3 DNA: TGTGCCACCTCAAGGCGGGTGAACACTGAAGCTTTCTTT

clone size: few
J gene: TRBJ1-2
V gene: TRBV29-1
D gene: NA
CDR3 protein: CSVDPSTGNYGYTF
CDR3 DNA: TGCAGCGTTGATCCTTCCACAGGGAACTATGGCTACACCTTC

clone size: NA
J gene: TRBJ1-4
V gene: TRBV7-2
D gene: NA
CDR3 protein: CASSLGQIYEKLFF
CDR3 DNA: TGTGCCAGCAGCTTGGGGCAGATCTATGAAAAACTGTTTTTT

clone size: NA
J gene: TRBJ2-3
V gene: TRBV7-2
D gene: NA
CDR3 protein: CASSRSSADTQYF
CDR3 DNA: TGTGCCAGCAGCAGGTCTAGCGCAGATACGCAGTATTTT

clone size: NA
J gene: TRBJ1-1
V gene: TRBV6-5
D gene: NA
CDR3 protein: CASSYSGQGTEAFF
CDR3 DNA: TGTGCCAGCAGTTACTCGGGGCAGGGCACTGAAGCTTTCTTT

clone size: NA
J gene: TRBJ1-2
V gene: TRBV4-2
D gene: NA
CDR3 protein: CASSQDKGTSNGYTF
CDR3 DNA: TGTGCCAGCAGCCAAGATAAGGGTACTAGTAATGGCTACACCTTC

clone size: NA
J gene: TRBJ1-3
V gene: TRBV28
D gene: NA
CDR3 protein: CASSFSGLRGHGNTIYF
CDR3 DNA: TGTGCCAGCAGTTTTAGTGGTTTAAGGGGACATGGAAACACCATATATTTT

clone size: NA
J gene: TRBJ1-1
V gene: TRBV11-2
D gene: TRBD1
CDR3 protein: CASTKADRENTEAFF
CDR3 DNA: TGTGCCAGCACCAAAGCGGACAGGGAGAACACTGAAGCTTTCTTT

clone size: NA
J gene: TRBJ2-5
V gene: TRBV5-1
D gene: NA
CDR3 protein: CASSLAGRGLGETQYF
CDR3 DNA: TGCGCCAGCAGCTTGGCCGGCAGGGGTCTTGGGGAGACCCAGTACTTC

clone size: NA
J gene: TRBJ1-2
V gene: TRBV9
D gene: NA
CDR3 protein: CASSVPSTPNYGYTF
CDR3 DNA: TGTGCCAGCAGCGTACCCTCCACACCGAACTATGGCTACACCTTC

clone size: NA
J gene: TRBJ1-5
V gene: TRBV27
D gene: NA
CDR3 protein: CASSIGGQGQPQHF
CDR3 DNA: TGTGCCAGCAGTATTGGCGGGCAGGGGCAGCCCCAGCATTTT

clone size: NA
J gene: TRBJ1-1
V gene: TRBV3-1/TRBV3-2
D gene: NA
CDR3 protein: CASSHLAGETEAFF
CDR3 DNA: TGTGCCAGCAGCCACCTGGCAGGGGAGACTGAAGCTTTCTTT

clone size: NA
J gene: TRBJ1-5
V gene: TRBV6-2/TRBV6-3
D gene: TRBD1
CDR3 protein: CASSSGTVNQPQHF
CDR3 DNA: TGTGCCAGCAGTTCGGGGACAGTCAATCAGCCCCAGCATTTT

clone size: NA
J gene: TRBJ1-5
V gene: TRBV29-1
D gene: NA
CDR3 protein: CSVAGQDSNQPQHF
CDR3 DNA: TGCAGCGTTGCAGGGCAGGATAGCAATCAGCCCCAGCATTTT

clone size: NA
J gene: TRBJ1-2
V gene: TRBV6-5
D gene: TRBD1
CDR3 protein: CASSRGRNADYTF
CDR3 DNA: TGTGCCAGCAGTAGGGGGCGGAATGCTGACTACACCTTC

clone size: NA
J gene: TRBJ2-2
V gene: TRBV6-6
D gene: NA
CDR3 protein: CASKGGANTGELFF
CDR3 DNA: TGTGCCAGCAAGGGGGGGGCGAACACCGGGGAGCTGTTTTTT

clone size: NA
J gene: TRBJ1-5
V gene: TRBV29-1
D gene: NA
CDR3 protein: CSARRDSNQPQHF
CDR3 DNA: TGCAGCGCCCGACGGGATAGCAATCAGCCCCAGCATTTT

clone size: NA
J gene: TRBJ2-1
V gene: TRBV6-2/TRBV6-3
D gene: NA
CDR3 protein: CASSYGPGWSGEQFF
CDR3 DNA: TGTGCCAGCAGTTACGGGCCTGGTTGGTCCGGTGAGCAGTTCTTC

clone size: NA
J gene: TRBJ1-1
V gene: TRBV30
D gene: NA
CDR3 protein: CAWSTVPAGGSEAFF
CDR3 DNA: TGTGCCTGGAGTACGGTTCCGGCGGGGGGCAGTGAAGCTTTCTTT